The following is a TCR beta chain sequence with its context. The sample belongs to a study of blood T cell repertoires in COVID-19. This table comes from immunoSEQ multiplex PCR, and its TCRdb copy is limited to in-frame clones, with some not included. The top ten hold around 2.5% of the sample, which has about 210,000 clones, approximately 85% seen once. The CDR3 is 14 residues long. CDR1 is SGHVS and CDR2 is FQNEAQ in the germline V gene. Trimming left V 1 base short and J 7 bases short, with 8 bases between. V is TRBV7-8 and J is TRBJ1-6; the D gene is possibly TRBD1 (5 bases). Specimen: peripheral blood. The sequence was obtained from a woman between 70 and 85 years old with COVID-19, enrolled during active disease. CDR3 sequence (DNA): TGTGCCAGCAGCTTAGACAGGCTGAATTCACCCCTCCACTTT. This gives the protein CASSLDRLNSPLHF.